Each of the 29 T cell receptor beta chains below was sequenced from the same sample in a study of T cells expressing NK-cell markers. From its re-call of the 5' RACE reads, TCRdb lists each CDR3 protein once, without DNA. The data show 500,000 to 600,000 distinct CDR3 sequences, and the top ten clones hold around 4%. Specimen: blood T cells: a sorted CD56 or NKG2C T cell subset, CD4+ or CD8+ T cells, or bulk PBMC T cells (not recorded which). The source of these receptors is a man between 18 and 29 years old in good health.

The chain couples TRBV12-3 or TRBV12-4 to TRBJ2-2. This CDR3 has 15 amino acids. CDR3 loop: CASSLGGTNTGELFF.

The chain has TRBV20-1 and TRBJ2-1; without DNA, the TCRdb call of TRBD1 cannot be checked. Germline CDR1 reads DFQATT; CDR2 reads SNEGSKA (reference sequence). The CDR3 totals 13 residues. The CDR3 region is CSARADSLGEQFF.

V and J are TRBV24-1 and TRBJ2-1. The CDR3 is made up of 16 amino acids. Per germline, CDR1 KGHDR and CDR2 SFDVKD. This CDR3 is CATSGGIKSSYNEQFF.

The chain's CDR3 is CASSLRGQINQPQHF. J is TRBJ1-5 and V is TRBV5-5; TCRdb names TRBD1, which stays unverified in the absence of DNA. The CDR3 totals 15 residues. Germline CDR1 SGHKS, CDR2 YYEKEE (reference sequence). The whole variable domain, remainder taken from reference TRBV5-5 and TRBJ1-5, is DAGVTQSPTHLIKTRGQQVTLRCSPISGHKSVSWYQQVLGQGPQFIFQYYEKEERGRGNFPDRFSARQFPNYSSELNVNALLLGDSALYLCASSLRGQINQPQHFGDGTRLSIL.

The chain couples TRBV27 to TRBJ1-6; TCRdb calls TRBD1, which cannot be checked without DNA. Germline V gene lookup returns CDR1 MNHEY and CDR2 SMNVEV (reference sequence). This CDR3 has 15 residues. The CDR3 here is CASSPQGGHGSPLHF.

The genes are TRBV11-2 and TRBJ2-5; with no DNA, the TCRdb D assignment of TRBD1 cannot be verified. This CDR3 is 14 amino acids long. Germline V CDR1 and CDR2: SGHAT, FQNNGV. CDR3 residues: CASSSPGSQETQYF.

The chain employs TRBV7-6 and TRBJ2-1; the D call of TRBD2 rests on TCRdb alone, since no DNA is present to check it. Germline V gene sequence: CDR1 SGHVS, CDR2 FNYEAQ. The CDR3 has 16 residues. The CDR3 is CASSPPSGRSYNEQFF.

V and J are TRBV11-2 and TRBJ2-3; checking the TCRdb D call of TRBD2 is not possible without DNA. This CDR3 is built from 18 residues. Per the germline V gene, CDR1 is SGHAT and CDR2 is FQNNGV. This chain's CDR3 is CASSRTGLAGGPTDTQYF. Looking up the rest from reference TRBV11-2 and TRBJ2-3 gives the full variable domain: EAGVAQSPRYKIIEKRQSVAFWCNPISGHATLYWYQQILGQGPKLLIQFQNNGVVDDSQLPKDRFSAERLKGVDSTLKIQPAKLEDSAVYLCASSRTGLAGGPTDTQYFGPGTRLTVL.

V gene TRBV5-1 combines with J gene TRBJ2-3; TCRdb lists TRBD2, though no DNA is available to test this call. The CDR3 loop spans 14 amino acids. The germline gives CDR1 SGHRS, CDR2 YFSETQ. CDR3 loop: CASVSGPSTDTQYF.

CDR3 amino acids: CAISETGAGSNEQFF. This sequence joins TRBV10-3 and TRBJ2-1; checking the TCRdb D call of TRBD2 is not possible without DNA. This CDR3 spans 15 amino acids. From germline, CDR1 is ENHRY and CDR2 SYGVKD.

The gene calls are TRBV10-3 and TRBJ1-2. The CDR3 sequence is 14 residues long. In germline, CDR1 is ENHRY, CDR2 SYGVKD. Here the CDR3 reads CAISDLAAGYGYTF.

This CDR3 reads CASSQGTATPADTQYF. V usage is TRBV27 and J usage is TRBJ2-3; without DNA, the TCRdb call of TRBD1 cannot be checked. The CDR3 is made up of 16 amino acids. Germline CDR1 MNHEY, CDR2 SMNVEV (reference sequence).

J is TRBJ1-1 and V is TRBV28; without DNA, the TCRdb call of TRBD1 cannot be checked. Germline-derived CDR1 and CDR2 are MDHEN and SYDVKM. The length of the CDR3 is 15 residues. The CDR3 here is CASIERSPVNTEAFF.

The rearrangement links TRBV28 to TRBJ2-5; as DNA is missing, the TRBD1 call by TCRdb cannot be tested. The CDR3 is 15 residues long. The germline V gene encodes CDR1 MDHEN and CDR2 SYDVKM. CDR3: CASRQPGQGRETQYF.

This rearrangement joins TRBV12-3 or TRBV12-4 to TRBJ2-7. This CDR3 has 14 residues. The CDR3 sequence is CASSRLESSYEQYF.

The chain recombines TRBV5-8 with TRBJ2-2. This CDR3 is 15 amino acids long. CDR1 and CDR2 from the germline V gene are SGHTS and YDEGEE. The CDR3 spells CASSRPSGDTGELFF.

This chain links TRBV9 with TRBJ2-5; with no DNA, the TCRdb D assignment of TRBD1 cannot be verified. This CDR3 region has 13 residues. Germline V gene data show CDR1 as SGDLS and CDR2 as YYNGEE. The CDR3 sequence is CASSVGTSETQYF.

The rearrangement uses TRBV11-2 and TRBJ2-1; no DNA is available, so the TRBD2 call from TCRdb remains unchecked. From germline, CDR1 is SGHAT and CDR2 FQNNGV. The CDR3 sequence is 16 residues long. This CDR3 reads CASSSTSLGKAHEQFF.

The rearrangement uses TRBV11-1 and TRBJ2-6; TCRdb's D gene call, TRBD2, goes unchecked for lack of DNA. The CDR3 covers 22 residues. Germline V gene lookup returns CDR1 SGHAT and CDR2 FQDESV (reference sequence). CDR3 protein: CASSLAVESTTQINTGANVLTF.

The J gene is TRBJ2-2, the V gene TRBV24-1. The CDR3 runs to 15 residues. The germline CDR1 and CDR2 sequences are KGHDR and SFDVKD. Here the CDR3 reads CATSEGRVPPGELFF.

This rearrangement joins TRBV5-5 to TRBJ2-4; the TCRdb call, TRBD2, lacks DNA for checking. This CDR3 spans 14 amino acids. Germline CDR1 reads SGHKS; CDR2 reads YYEKEE (reference sequence). The CDR3: CASSSTSGGDIQYF.

The genes are TRBV20-1 and TRBJ2-5; the TRBD1 assignment by TCRdb is unverifiable without DNA. CDR1 is DFQATT, CDR2 SNEGSKA, per germline (reference sequence). This CDR3 is 15 amino acids long. The chain's CDR3 is CSARDLASVRGTQYF.

The rearrangement links TRBV7-2 to TRBJ2-3; TCRdb reports TRBD1, a call that lacks DNA to check it against. This CDR3 region has 15 residues. Germline lookup yields CDR1 SGHTA and CDR2 FQGNSA. The CDR3 is CASSLGGDSTDTQYF. Variable domain in full (rest from reference TRBV7-2 and TRBJ2-3): GAGVSQSPSNKVTEKGKDVELRCDPISGHTALYWYRQSLGQGLEFLIYFQGNSAPDKSGLPSDRFSAERTGGSVSTLTIQRTQQEDSAVYLCASSLGGDSTDTQYFGPGTRLTVL.

The chain combines TRBV7-6 with TRBJ2-1; TCRdb selects TRBD1, and the lack of DNA leaves this call unchecked. CDR3 length equals 15 residues. CDR1 and CDR2 from the germline V gene are SGHVS and FNYEAQ. The CDR3 reads CASSTKGAGTDEQFF.

The chain employs TRBV6-5 and TRBJ2-7; TCRdb calls TRBD1, which cannot be checked without DNA. CDR3 length: 14 residues. CDR1 and CDR2 (germline): MNHEY, SVGAGI. The chain's CDR3 is CASSYGSGRGEQYF.

This rearrangement joins TRBV7-9 to TRBJ2-3; TCRdb reports TRBD1, a call that lacks DNA to check it against. Germline CDR1 and CDR2: SEHNR and FQNEAQ (reference sequence). The CDR3 length is 16 residues. The CDR3 protein is CASSPFSGGSSDTQYF. Full variable domain (missing parts from reference TRBV7-9 and TRBJ2-3): DTGVSQNPRHKITKRGQNVTFRCDPISEHNRLYWYRQTLGQGPEFLTYFQNEAQLEKSRLLSDRFSAERPKGSFSTLEIQRTEQGDSAMYLCASSPFSGGSSDTQYFGPGTRLTVL.

CDR3 sequence reads: CASSPPAGATEAFF. The V and J genes are TRBV18 and TRBJ1-1. The CDR3 runs to 14 residues. Germline V gene lookup returns CDR1 KGHSH and CDR2 LQKENI. The variable domain in full, completed from reference TRBV18 and TRBJ1-1, reads NAGVMQNPRHLVRRRGQEARLRCSPMKGHSHVYWYRQLPEEGLKFMVYLQKENIIDESGMPKERFSAEFPKEGPSILRIQQVVRGDSAAYFCASSPPAGATEAFFGQGTRLTVV.

The V and J genes are TRBV20-1 and TRBJ2-7; TCRdb picks TRBD1, but there is no DNA to check that call. This CDR3 has 15 amino acids. Germline V gives CDR1 DFQATT, CDR2 SNEGSKA (reference sequence). The CDR3 here is CSARDIRTGNYEQYF.

The chain links TRBV15 to TRBJ2-3; no DNA is available, so the TRBD1 call from TCRdb remains unchecked. This CDR3 region has 16 residues. Germline V gene lookup returns CDR1 LNHNV and CDR2 YYDKDF (reference sequence). CDR3 in amino acids: CATSIGGGTAPDTQYF.